This record concerns one TCR beta chain sequence. The antigen remains unidentified. The data stem from a study of cytomegalovirus exposure and HLA in healthy donors. Study results and caveats: Relative to the approximately 680-donor mean, N-insertions were reportedly fewer in an Asian-associated ancestry cluster in a later analysis.

13 Jbeta primers and 60 Vbeta primers were used for the PCR. The protocol was immunoSEQ multiplex PCR, while the TCRdb copy is restricted to in-frame clones and leaves out a portion. The sample holds about 170,000 clones, just over 75% seen once. The sequenced material came from PBMCs. This receptor was obtained from a woman aged 25 to 39 in good health and CMV-seropositive.

The DNA for the CDR3 is TGTGCCTGGAGTGCGGGGGGTGAGCAGTACTTC. Translated, it gives CAWSAGGEQYF. V is TRBV30 and J is TRBJ2-7; 7 bases fit TRBD2. The CDR3 contains 11 residues. V was clipped by 1 base and J by 7 bases; unmatched bases: 1. CDR1 and CDR2 from the germline V gene are GTSNPN and SVGIG (reference sequence).